Given below is one T cell receptor (beta chain) in context. Antigen: not known. This specimen comes from a study of cytomegalovirus exposure and HLA in healthy donors. Per the germline V gene, CDR1 is MGHRA and CDR2 is YSYEKL. V lost 0 bases and J 6 bases, leaving 30 bases between the germline ends. There are 20 residues in the CDR3. Findings of the study overall: Judged likely to be a sequencing artifact was a cluster of highly shared sequence variants. TCR sequences were mostly rare, though some public TCRs occurred in many donors. Association with HLA alleles at 0.05 false discovery rate was found for approximately 18,000 TCR beta sequences in a later analysis. Later genetic work tied a missense DCLRE1C variant to beta-chain V and J trimming.

PCR was performed using 60 Vbeta and 13 Jbeta primers. Profiling relied on immunoSEQ multiplex PCR, and the TCRdb table lists in-frame clones only, not all of them. This sample has 140,000 to 150,000 clones; 75% occur once, and the top ten carry roughly 7.3%. The sequence derives from a man aged 30 to 45 in good health and CMV-seronegative. Sequencing used PBMCs. V and J are TRBV4-1 and TRBJ2-7; TRBD1 might be the D (6 bases). CDR3 in amino acids: CASSQDGLGDTGLRAPEQYF. CDR3 nucleotide sequence: TGCGCCAGCAGCCAAGATGGCCTGGGGGACACAGGGCTCCGAGCCCCCGAGCAGTACTTC.